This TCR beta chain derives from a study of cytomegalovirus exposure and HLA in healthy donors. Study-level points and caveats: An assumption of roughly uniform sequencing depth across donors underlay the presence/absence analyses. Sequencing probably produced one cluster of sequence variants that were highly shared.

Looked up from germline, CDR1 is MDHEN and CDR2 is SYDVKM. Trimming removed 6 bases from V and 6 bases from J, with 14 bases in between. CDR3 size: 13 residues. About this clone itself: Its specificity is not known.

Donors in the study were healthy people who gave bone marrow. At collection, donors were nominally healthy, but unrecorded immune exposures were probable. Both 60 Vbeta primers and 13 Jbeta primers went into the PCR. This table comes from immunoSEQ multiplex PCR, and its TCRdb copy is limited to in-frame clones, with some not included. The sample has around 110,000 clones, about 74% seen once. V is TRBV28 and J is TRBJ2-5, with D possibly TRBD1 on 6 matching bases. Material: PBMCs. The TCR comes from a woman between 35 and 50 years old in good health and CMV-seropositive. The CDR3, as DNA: TGTGCCAGCAGGGACAGCCCACGAAAGACCCAGTACTTC. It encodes CASRDSPRKTQYF.